This is a list of T cell receptor beta chains from one sample in a study of regulatory and conventional T cells in RAG deficiency. Sequencing used immunoSEQ multiplex PCR; TCRdb keeps in-frame clones, though not all of them. Of 34,000 or so clones detected, 89% appear once; the ten largest clones hold about an eighth. The data also belong to a second study, concerning regulatory T cells.

Sequenced material: CD8+ T cells sorted from blood. The receptors derive from a human donor in good health. Each CDR3 is given with its conserved first and last residue. Each record gives: D gene, J gene, clone size, V gene, CDR3 DNA, CDR3 protein. D genes are given only for firm matches. Expanded clones get a size class; other rows say once, few or many, or leave the size out.

. TRBJ1-1 . TRBV6-1 TGTGCCAGCAGGGAGAGGGGGGGGACTGAAGCTTTCTTT CASRERGGTEAFF
TRBD1 TRBJ2-1 . TRBV7-9 TGTGCCAGCAGCAGCACCGGGACAGGGATAGATGAGCAGTTCTTC CASSSTGTGIDEQFF
TRBD1 TRBJ2-7 . TRBV19 TGTGCCAGTAGTATGGGGACAGGCTACGAGCAGTACTTC CASSMGTGYEQYF
TRBD2 TRBJ2-1 . TRBV18 TGTGCCAGCTCACCGACTAGCGGGAGACTTTCGAATGAGCAGTTCTTC CASSPTSGRLSNEQFF
TRBD2 TRBJ2-1 . TRBV5-4 TGTGCCAGCAGCTCGACGGGCGGGAGGAATGAGCAGTTCTTC CASSSTGGRNEQFF
. TRBJ2-1 . TRBV30 TGTGCCTGGAGTCCCATCATCAATGAGCAGTTCTTC CAWSPIINEQFF
. TRBJ1-1 . TRBV29-1 TGCAGCTCAGGCGGGGGCGCTGGGAACACTGAAGCTTTCTTT CSSGGGAGNTEAFF
. TRBJ2-5 . TRBV20-1 TGCAGTGCTAGAGATATAGAGACCCAGTACTTC CSARDIETQYF
. TRBJ2-7 . TRBV2 TGTGCCAGCAGTGTAGGGCGGGGTTTTACCTACGAGCAGTACTTC CASSVGRGFTYEQYF
. TRBJ1-2 . TRBV18 TGTGCCAGCTCACTTGCCGTATTTGGCTACACCTTC CASSLAVFGYTF
TRBD2 TRBJ2-1 . TRBV5-1 TGCGCCAGCAGCATAGGACTAGCGGGGGGCCCCCAAGGCAATGAGCAGTTCTTC CASSIGLAGGPQGNEQFF
. TRBJ1-3 few TRBV28 TGTGCCAGCATTCGAGGGGCCGCCTCTGGAAACACCATATATTTT CASIRGAASGNTIYF
TRBD2 TRBJ2-1 . TRBV19 TGTGCCAGTAGCCCCGGGACTAGCAGTTTCGACAATGAGCAGTTCTTC CASSPGTSSFDNEQFF
. TRBJ1-2 . TRBV9 TGTGCCAGCAGCGTAGTCGGGGGGGCAGACTATGGCTACACCTTC CASSVVGGADYGYTF
. TRBJ1-6 . TRBV27 TGTGCCAGCACTAACCAGCCGGGGCAGGGATATTCACCCCTCCACTTT CASTNQPGQGYSPLHF
. TRBJ1-4 . TRBV4-2 TGTGCCAGCAGCCAAGATCCCCAGGGCGAAAAACTGTTTTTT CASSQDPQGEKLFF
. TRBJ1-1 once TRBV7-9 TGTGCCAGCAGCCCCGGTCGGGGGCGCTCTAATGAAGCTTTCTTT CASSPGRGRSNEAFF
. TRBJ1-3 . TRBV9 TGTGCCAGCAGCCCAGGGGTTCTGGGAAACACCATATATTTT CASSPGVLGNTIYF
. TRBJ2-6 . TRBV9 TGTGCCAGCAGCCCCCGAGAGGGGCAGGGGGGACCCTCTGGGGCCAACGTCCTGACTTTC CASSPREGQGGPSGANVLTF
. TRBJ1-6 medium-sized TRBV4-1 TGCGCCAGCAGCCAACAACAGGAAGGTTCACCCCTCCACTTT CASSQQQEGSPLHF
. TRBJ2-6 . TRBV19 TGTGCCAGTAGTATCCTTGGAGTGTACTCTGGGGCCAACGTCCTGACTTTC CASSILGVYSGANVLTF